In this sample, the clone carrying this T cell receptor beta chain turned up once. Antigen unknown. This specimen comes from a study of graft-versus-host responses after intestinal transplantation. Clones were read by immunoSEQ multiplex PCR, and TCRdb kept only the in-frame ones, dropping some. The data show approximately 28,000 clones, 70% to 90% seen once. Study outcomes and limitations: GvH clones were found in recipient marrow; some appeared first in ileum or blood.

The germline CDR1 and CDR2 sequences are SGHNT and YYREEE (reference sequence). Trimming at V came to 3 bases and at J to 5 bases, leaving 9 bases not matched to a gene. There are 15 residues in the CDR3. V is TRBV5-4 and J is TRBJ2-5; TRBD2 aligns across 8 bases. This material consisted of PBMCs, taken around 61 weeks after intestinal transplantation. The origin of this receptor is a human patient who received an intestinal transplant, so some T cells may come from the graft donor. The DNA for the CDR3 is TGTGCCAGCAGCTACCCGGGACTAGTCAGCGAGACCCAGTACTTC. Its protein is CASSYPGLVSETQYF. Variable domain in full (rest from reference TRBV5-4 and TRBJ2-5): ETGVTQSPTHLIKTRGQQVTLRCSSQSGHNTVSWYQQALGQGPQFIFQYYREEENGRGNFPPRFSGLQFPNYSSELNVNALELDDSALYLCASSYPGLVSETQYFGPGTRLLVL.